The present entry profiles one TCR beta chain with its context. Its antigen remains unidentified. Sequenced with the Oncomine TCR Beta short-read assay was DNA taken from cultured CD4+ T cells. Each CDR3 protein is one row after TCRdb ran MiXCR on the PCR reads. The table lists 20,000 or so distinct CDR3 sequences, under 25% of them singletons. Germline CDR1 and CDR2: KGHSH and LQKENI. Trimming cost V 3 bases and J 4 bases, with 4 bases left between them. This CDR3 spans 11 amino acids. The sample comes from a study of vaccination and CD4 T cells after COVID-19. Treatment denoted: 10-day PBMC culture with coronavirus spike peptide pools or control peptides (ViraFEST assay). ViraFEST used peptide pools to expand antigen-specific T cells before TCR sequencing. Cells were cultured for about nine days, and then CD4+ T cells were isolated by negative selection.

The TCR originated in a human donor with COVID-19. Sequenced input: cultured CD4+ T cells from blood. This sequence joins TRBV18 and TRBJ2-7, with no clear D. CDR3 residues: CASSPLYEQYF. Here the CDR3 DNA reads TGTGCCAGCTCACCCTTATACGAGCAGTACTTC.